This T cell receptor beta chain stems from a study of molecular identifiers for immune sequencing clone quantification. Looking at the study overall: In the replicates, RNA derived from about 19,000 or 110,000 naive CD8 cells was divided into five parts, and four were sequenced.

TCR libraries were built in bulk with a published protocol and specific TCR primers. Via MiXCR, TCRdb re-called the PCR reads, giving one row per CDR3 protein. The sample includes about 65,000 distinct CDR3 sequences, approximately 17% of them seen just once. Germline values: CDR1 SNHLY, CDR2 FYNNEI. Trimming took 5 bases from V and 0 from J, leaving 14 bases between them. The CDR3 runs 16 residues. The study, taken as a whole, reports: Effector cells kept over 98% of their molecules in clones above 20 RNA copies, while naive cells kept under 1% there.

Worth noting for this clonotype: Its antigen is undetermined.

Sorted naive CD8 T cells were those defined as CD8+CD4-CCR7+CD45RA+. The chain is built from TRBV2 and TRBJ2-1; D is perhaps TRBD2 (6 bases). Material: naive CD8+ T cells from blood, with Jurkat cell RNA spiked in. Subset specified: FACS-sorted CD8+CD4-CCR7+CD45RA+ naive T cells. The clonotype was recovered from a human donor in good health. Some libraries in this study had Jurkat cell RNA spiked in. The chain's CDR3 is CASSPLFGSSYNEQFF. As DNA, the CDR3 is TGTGCCAGCAGTCCCCTTTTCGGGAGCTCCTACAATGAGCAGTTCTTC.